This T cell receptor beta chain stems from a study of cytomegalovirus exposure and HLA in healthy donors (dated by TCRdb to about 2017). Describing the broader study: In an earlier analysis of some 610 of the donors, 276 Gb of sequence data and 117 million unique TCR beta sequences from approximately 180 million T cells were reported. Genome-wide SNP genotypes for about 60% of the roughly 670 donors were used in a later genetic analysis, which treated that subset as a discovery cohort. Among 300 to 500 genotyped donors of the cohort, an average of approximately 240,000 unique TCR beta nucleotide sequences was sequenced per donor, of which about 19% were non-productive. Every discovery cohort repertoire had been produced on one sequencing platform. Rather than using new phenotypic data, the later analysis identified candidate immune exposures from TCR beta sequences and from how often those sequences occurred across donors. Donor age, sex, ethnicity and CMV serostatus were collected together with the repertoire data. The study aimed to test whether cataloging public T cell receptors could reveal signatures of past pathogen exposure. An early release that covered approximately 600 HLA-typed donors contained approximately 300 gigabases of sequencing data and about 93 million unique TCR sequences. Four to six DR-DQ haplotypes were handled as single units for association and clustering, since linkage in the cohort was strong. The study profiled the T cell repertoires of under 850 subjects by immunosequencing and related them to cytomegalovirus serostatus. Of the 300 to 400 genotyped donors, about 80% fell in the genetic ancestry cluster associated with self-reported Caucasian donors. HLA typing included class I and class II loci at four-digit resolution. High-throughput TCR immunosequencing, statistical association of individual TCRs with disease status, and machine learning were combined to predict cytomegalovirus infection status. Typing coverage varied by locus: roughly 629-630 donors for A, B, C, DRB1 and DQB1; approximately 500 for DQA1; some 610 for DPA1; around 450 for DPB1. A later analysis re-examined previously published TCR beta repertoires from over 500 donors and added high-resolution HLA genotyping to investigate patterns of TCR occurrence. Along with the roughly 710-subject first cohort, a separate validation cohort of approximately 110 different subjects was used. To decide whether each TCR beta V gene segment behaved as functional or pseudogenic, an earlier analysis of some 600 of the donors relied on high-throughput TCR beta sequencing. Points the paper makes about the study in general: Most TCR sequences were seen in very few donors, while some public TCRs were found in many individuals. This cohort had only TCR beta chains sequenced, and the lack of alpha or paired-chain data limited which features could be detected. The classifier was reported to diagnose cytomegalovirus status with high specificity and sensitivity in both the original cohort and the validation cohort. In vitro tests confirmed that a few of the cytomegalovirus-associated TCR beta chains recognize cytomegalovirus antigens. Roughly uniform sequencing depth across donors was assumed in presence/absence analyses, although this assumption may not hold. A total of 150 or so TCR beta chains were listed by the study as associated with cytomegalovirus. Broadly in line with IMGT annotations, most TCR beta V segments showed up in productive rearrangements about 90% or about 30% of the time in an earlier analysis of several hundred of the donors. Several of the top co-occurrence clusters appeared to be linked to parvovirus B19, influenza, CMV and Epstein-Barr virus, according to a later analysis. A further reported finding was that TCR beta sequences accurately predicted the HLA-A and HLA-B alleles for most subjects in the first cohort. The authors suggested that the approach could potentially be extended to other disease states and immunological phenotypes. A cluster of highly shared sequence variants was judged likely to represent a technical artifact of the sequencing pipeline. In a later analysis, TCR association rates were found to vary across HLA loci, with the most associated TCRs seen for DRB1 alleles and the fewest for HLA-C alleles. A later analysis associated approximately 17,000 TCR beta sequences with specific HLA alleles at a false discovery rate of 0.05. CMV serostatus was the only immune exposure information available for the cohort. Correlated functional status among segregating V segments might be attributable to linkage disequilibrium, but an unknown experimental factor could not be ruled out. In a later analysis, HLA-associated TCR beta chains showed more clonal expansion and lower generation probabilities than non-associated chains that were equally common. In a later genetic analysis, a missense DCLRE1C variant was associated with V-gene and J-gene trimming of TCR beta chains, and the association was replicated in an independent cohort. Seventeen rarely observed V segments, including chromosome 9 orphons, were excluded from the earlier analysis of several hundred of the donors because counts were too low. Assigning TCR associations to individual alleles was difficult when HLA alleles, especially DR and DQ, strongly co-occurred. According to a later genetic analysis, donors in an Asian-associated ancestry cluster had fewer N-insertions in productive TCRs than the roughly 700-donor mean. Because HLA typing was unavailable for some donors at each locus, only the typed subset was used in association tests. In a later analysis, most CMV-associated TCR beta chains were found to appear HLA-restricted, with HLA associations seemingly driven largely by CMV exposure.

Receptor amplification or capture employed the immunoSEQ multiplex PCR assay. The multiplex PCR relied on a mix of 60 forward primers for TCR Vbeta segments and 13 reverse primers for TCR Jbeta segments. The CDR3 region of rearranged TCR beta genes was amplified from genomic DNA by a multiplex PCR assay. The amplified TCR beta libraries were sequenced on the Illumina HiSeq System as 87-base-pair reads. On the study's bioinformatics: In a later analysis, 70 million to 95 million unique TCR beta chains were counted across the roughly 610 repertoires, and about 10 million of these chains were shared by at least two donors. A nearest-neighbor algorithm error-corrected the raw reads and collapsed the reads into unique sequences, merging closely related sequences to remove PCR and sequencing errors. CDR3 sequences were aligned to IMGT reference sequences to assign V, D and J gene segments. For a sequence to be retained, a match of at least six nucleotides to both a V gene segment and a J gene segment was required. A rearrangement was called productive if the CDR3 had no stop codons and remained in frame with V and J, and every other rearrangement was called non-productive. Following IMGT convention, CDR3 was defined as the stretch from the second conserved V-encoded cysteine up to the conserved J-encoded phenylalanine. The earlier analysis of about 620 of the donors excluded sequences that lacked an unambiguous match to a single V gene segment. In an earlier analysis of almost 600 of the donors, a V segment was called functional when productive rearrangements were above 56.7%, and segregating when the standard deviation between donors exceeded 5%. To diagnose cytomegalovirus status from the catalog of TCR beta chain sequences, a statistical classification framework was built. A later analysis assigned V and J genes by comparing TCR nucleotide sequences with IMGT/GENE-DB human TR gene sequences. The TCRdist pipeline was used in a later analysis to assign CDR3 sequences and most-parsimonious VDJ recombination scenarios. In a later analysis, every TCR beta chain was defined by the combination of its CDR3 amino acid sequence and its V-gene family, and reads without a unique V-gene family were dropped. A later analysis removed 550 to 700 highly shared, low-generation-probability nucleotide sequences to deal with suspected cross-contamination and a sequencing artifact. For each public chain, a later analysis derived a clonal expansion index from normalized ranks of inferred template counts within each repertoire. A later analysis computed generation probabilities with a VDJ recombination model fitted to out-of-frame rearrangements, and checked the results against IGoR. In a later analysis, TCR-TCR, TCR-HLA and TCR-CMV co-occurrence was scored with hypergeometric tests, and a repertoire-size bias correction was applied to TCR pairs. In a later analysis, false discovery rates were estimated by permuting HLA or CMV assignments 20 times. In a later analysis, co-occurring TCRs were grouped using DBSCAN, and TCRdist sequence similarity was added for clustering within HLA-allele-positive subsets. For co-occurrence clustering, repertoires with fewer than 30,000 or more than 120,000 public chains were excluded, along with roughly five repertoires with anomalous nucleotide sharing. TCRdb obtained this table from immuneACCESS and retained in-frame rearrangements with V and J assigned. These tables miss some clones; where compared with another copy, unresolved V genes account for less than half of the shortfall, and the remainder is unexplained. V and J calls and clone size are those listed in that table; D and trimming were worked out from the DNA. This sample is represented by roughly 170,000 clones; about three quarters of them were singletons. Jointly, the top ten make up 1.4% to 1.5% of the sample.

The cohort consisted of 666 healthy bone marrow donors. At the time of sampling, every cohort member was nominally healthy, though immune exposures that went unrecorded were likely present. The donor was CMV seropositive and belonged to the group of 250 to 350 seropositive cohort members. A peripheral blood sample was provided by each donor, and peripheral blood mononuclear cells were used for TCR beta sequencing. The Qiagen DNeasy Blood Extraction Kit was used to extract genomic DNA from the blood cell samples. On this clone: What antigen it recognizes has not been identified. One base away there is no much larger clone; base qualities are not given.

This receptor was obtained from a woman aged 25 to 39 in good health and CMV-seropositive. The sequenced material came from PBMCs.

The DNA sequence reads TGTGCCAGCAGCCAAGATCACGGACTAGCGGGATCGAAAGATACGCAGTATTTT. Its protein is CASSQDHGLAGSKDTQYF. The rearrangement combines TRBV4-2 with TRBJ2-3; 12 bases in between match TRBD2. CDR1 and CDR2 are read off the germline V gene as LGHNA and YNFKEQ. The CDR3 numbers 18 residues from cysteine through phenylalanine. The kept DNA is CDR3 alone, 54 bases in frame from the first base. Trimming removed 0 bases from V and 5 bases from J; the gene matches leave 9 bases unexplained.